A single sample gave rise to the 26 T cell receptor beta chains below, sequenced in a study of cytomegalovirus exposure and HLA in healthy donors. The study ran its PCR with 60 Vbeta and 13 Jbeta primers. Some clones are missing from TCRdb's copy, which holds only in-frame ones; the method was immunoSEQ multiplex PCR. The table lists about 170,000 clones, approximately 76% of them singletons, with 5% to 5.5% in the top ten. Sequenced material: PBMCs. These receptors were obtained from a woman between 18 and 29 years old in good health and CMV-seropositive.

The V gene is TRBV2, the J gene TRBJ2-5; 7 bases are shared with TRBD1. Per germline, CDR1 SNHLY and CDR2 FYNNEI. V lost 10 bases, J lost 1 base, and 9 bases stayed unmatched. CDR3 length equals 14 residues. The CDR3 spells CATSNQGVQETQYF. The CDR3 bases are TGTGCCACGTCAAACCAGGGGGTCCAAGAGACCCAGTACTTC.

The chain has TRBV6-5 and TRBJ2-7; TRBD1 matches 10 bases. Germline V gene sequence: CDR1 MNHEY, CDR2 SVGAGI. Trimming cost V 6 bases and J 4 bases; bases outside gene matches: 6. The CDR3 is 14 amino acids. This CDR3 is CASRQGTGDYEQYF. The CDR3 DNA follows: TGTGCCAGCAGGCAAGGGACAGGGGATTACGAGCAGTACTTC.

The genes are TRBV12-5 and TRBJ1-5, with 7 bases that match TRBD1. Trimming took 5 bases from V and 5 from J; bases not matched to a gene: 15. The CDR3 is made up of 17 amino acids. Germline CDR1 and CDR2: LGHNT and FRNRAP. CDR3 in amino acids: CASGPGQLLTSDQPQHF. The CDR3 bases are TGTGCTAGTGGTCCGGGACAGCTCTTAACAAGCGATCAGCCCCAGCATTTT.

This chain uses TRBV6-6 with TRBJ2-3; 11 nucleotides match TRBD1. Germline V gives CDR1 MNHNY, CDR2 SVGAGI (reference sequence). J lost 5 bases, V lost 6 bases, and 10 bases had no gene match. The CDR3 runs 16 residues. The chain's CDR3 is CASRTSGTGGLDTQYF. The CDR3 DNA reads as TGTGCCAGCAGGACATCCGGGACAGGGGGTCTAGATACGCAGTATTTT.

The J gene is TRBJ2-1, the V gene TRBV11-3; D may be TRBD1 (5 bases). Germline values: CDR1 SGHNT, CDR2 YENEEA. The CDR3 has 14 amino acids. Between the trimmed V and J ends, which lost 3 bases and 1 base, there was a span of 7 bases. The CDR3 nucleotides read TGTGCCAGCAGCTTGGGGCAGTCCTACAATGAGCAGTTCTTC. Protein product: CASSLGQSYNEQFF.

The chain joins TRBV12-5 to TRBJ1-5; D is unresolved. The CDR3 loop spans 12 amino acids. V lost 1 base to trimming and J lost 7 bases, with 5 bases between them. Germline V gives CDR1 LGHNT, CDR2 FRNRAP. The chain's CDR3 is CASGLGSQPQHF. The CDR3 DNA follows: TGTGCTAGTGGTTTGGGTAGCCAGCCCCAGCATTTT.

The chain carries TRBV5-4 and TRBJ2-7; possibly TRBD1 for D (5 bases). Trimming pared 5 bases from V and 3 bases from J, leaving 12 bases between. This CDR3 has 13 amino acids. Germline V gives CDR1 SGHNT, CDR2 YYREEE (reference sequence). The CDR3 sequence is CASSFDRRYEQYF. The CDR3 coding sequence is TGTGCCAGCAGTTTCGACAGACGCTACGAGCAGTACTTC.

A remark on this clone: The same CDR3 also results from other DNA sequences found in this sample. The chain has TRBV7-2 and TRBJ2-3; 15 positions agree with TRBD2. Trimming cost V 5 bases and J 4 bases; bases outside gene matches: 4. The CDR3 sequence is 16 residues long. Germline V gives CDR1 SGHTA, CDR2 FQGNSA. The CDR3 nucleotides are TGTGCCAGCAGCCTCTGGACTAGCGGGGGGGCAGATACGCAGTATTTT. Encoded protein: CASSLWTSGGADTQYF.

The chain recombines TRBV9 with TRBJ1-3; D gene uncertain. CDR1 SGDLS and CDR2 YYNGEE come from the germline V gene. V lost 3 bases, J lost 1 base, and 11 bases lay in between. CDR3 length equals 15 residues. The CDR3 loop is CASSATSMSGNTIYF. CDR3 coding DNA: TGTGCCAGCAGCGCCACGAGTATGTCTGGAAACACCATATATTTT.

The V and J genes are TRBV9 and TRBJ1-1, with D possibly being TRBD1 (5 bases). CDR3 length: 14 residues. Between the trimmed V and J ends, which lost 6 bases and 0 bases, there was a span of 12 bases. Germline V gene lookup returns CDR1 SGDLS and CDR2 YYNGEE. The CDR3 loop reads CASTQGGVNTEAFF. The CDR3, as DNA: TGTGCCAGCACCCAAGGAGGGGTGAACACTGAAGCTTTCTTT.

A few counts support this clone. The chain is built from TRBV9 and TRBJ2-3; D remains ambiguous. This CDR3 has 15 amino acids. The germline CDR1 and CDR2 sequences are SGDLS and YYNGEE. With 0 bases removed from V and 0 bases from J, the gap between germline ends came to 8 bases. The CDR3 reads CASSVDLTSTDTQYF. DNA of the CDR3: TGTGCCAGCAGCGTAGACTTGACTAGCACAGATACGCAGTATTTT.

The rearrangement joins TRBV4-2 to TRBJ1-2; no clear D gene. Trimming stripped 7 bases from V and 5 bases from J, with 8 bases between. The CDR3 loop spans 11 amino acids. Germline V CDR1 and CDR2: LGHNA, YNFKEQ. The CDR3 coding sequence is TGTGCCAGCATGGGAGGTTATGGCTACACCTTC. Translating it yields CASMGGYGYTF.

The rearrangement links TRBV10-3 to TRBJ1-6; D is unresolved. Germline V CDR1 and CDR2: ENHRY, SYGVKD. Trimming took off 2 bases at V and 9 bases at J, with 11 bases between the two ends. The CDR3 runs 14 residues. Written as DNA, the CDR3 is TGTGCCATCAGTGAGGGTCGCGAGGGTTCACCCCTCCACTTT. This gives the protein CAISEGREGSPLHF.

Worth noting for this clone: This specimen includes other DNA sequences encoding the same CDR3. In DNA form, the CDR3 reads TGTGCCAGCAGCTTGGGACAGGGGTTCTATGGCTACACCTTC. Amino acids: CASSLGQGFYGYTF. V is TRBV5-6 and J is TRBJ1-2; TRBD1 aligns across 8 bases. This CDR3 is built from 14 residues. The V segment lost 0 bases and the J segment 4 bases; nucleotides outside the gene matches: 2. The germline gives CDR1 SGHDT, CDR2 YYEEEE.

This clone was seen once. The rearrangement uses TRBV6-1 and TRBJ2-5, with TRBD2 identical over 7 bases. The closer fit of TRBJ2-7 to the DNA end suggests the J call may be wrong. The germline V gene has CDR1 MNHNS and CDR2 SASEGT. This CDR3 comprises 13 residues. CDR3 sequence (DNA): TGTGCCACGGTGGGGGGGGTCACCTACGAGCAGTACTTC. Translation: CATVGGVTYEQYF.

J is TRBJ2-5 and V is TRBV30; D is undetermined. Per germline, CDR1 GTSNPN and CDR2 SVGIG (reference sequence). V lost 1 base and J lost 5, with 11 bases in between. This CDR3 has 13 residues. The CDR3 coding sequence is TGTGCCTGGAGTGCTGGAGAACCTGAGACCCAGTACTTC. This gives the protein CAWSAGEPETQYF.

The chain employs TRBV4-3 and TRBJ1-1; 8 nucleotides line up with TRBD1. Unmatched junction bases numbered 7, after V lost 3 bases and J lost 7 bases. The CDR3 consists of 14 residues. The germline V gene has CDR1 LGHNA and CDR2 YSLEER. This CDR3 is CASSHQTGAIEAFF. CDR3 bases: TGCGCCAGCAGCCATCAGACAGGGGCCATTGAAGCTTTCTTT.

This chain uses TRBV28 with TRBJ1-4; no firm D call. Germline V gene sequence: CDR1 MDHEN, CDR2 SYDVKM. V was clipped by 2 bases and J by 0 bases, with 7 bases between them. The CDR3 is 15 residues long. This CDR3 reads CASSLSSATNEKLFF. The CDR3 bases are TGTGCCAGCAGTTTAAGCTCCGCAACTAATGAAAAACTGTTTTTT.

This clone was recorded only once. This chain connects TRBV9 to TRBJ1-6; 7 bases align to TRBD1. Unmatched junction bases numbered 8, after V lost 4 bases and J lost 4 bases. CDR3 size: 16 residues. CDR1 and CDR2 (germline): SGDLS, YYNGEE. For the CDR3, the DNA is TGTGCCAGCAGCCCCACGGGACAGACATATAATTCACCCCTCCACTTT. This encodes CASSPTGQTYNSPLHF.

The chain combines TRBV25-1 with TRBJ2-5, with no clear D. Germline CDR1 and CDR2: MGHDK and SYGVNS. The V end lost 5 bases, the J end lost 5 bases, and 18 bases lay between the germline ends. This CDR3 is 15 amino acids long. The CDR3 DNA reads as TGTGCCAGCAGTCAACGGAGTCTTTCGATGGAGACCCAGTACTTC. Amino acid sequence: CASSQRSLSMETQYF.

This chain uses TRBV10-3 with TRBJ2-5; 16 bases fit TRBD2. V was clipped by 5 bases and J by 5 bases; unmatched bases: 8. The CDR3 extends over 17 amino acids. Looked up from germline, CDR1 is ENHRY and CDR2 is SYGVKD. CDR3 protein: CAISPGTSGGARETQYF. DNA of the CDR3: TGTGCCATCAGTCCCGGGACTAGCGGGGGGGCTCGGGAGACCCAGTACTTC.

V gene TRBV9 combines with J gene TRBJ2-1; 15 positions agree with TRBD2. This CDR3 contains 15 residues. CDR1 is SGDLS, CDR2 YYNGEE, per germline. The V gene end was trimmed by 4 bases and the J gene end by 8 bases; junction bases not matched to a gene: 4. The CDR3 DNA reads TGTGCCAGCAGCCCCCGGACTAGCGGGGGGGATGAGCAGTTCTTC. Amino acids: CASSPRTSGGDEQFF.

The chain uses TRBV19 and TRBJ2-7, with 10 bases fitting TRBD1. This CDR3 region has 15 residues. After removal of 3 bases from V and 4 bases from J, the junction contained 6 bases not matched to a gene. Germline V gene data show CDR1 as LNHDA and CDR2 as SQIVND (reference sequence). The CDR3 DNA sequence: TGTGCCAGTAGTATTGGGACAGGGGAAACGTACGAGCAGTACTTC. Translation: CASSIGTGETYEQYF.

The chain joins TRBV2 to TRBJ2-3; 8 nucleotides line up with TRBD1. The V and J ends lost 4 bases and 0 bases, in that order; junction bases with no gene match: 9. Germline CDR1 is SNHLY and CDR2 is FYNNEI. This CDR3 region has 17 residues. The CDR3 is CASSGVRGRESTDTQYF. The CDR3 region has the DNA TGTGCCAGCAGTGGGGTCAGGGGGCGCGAAAGCACAGATACGCAGTATTTT. The whole variable domain, remainder taken from reference TRBV2 and TRBJ2-3, is EPEVTQTPSHQVTQMGQEVILRCVPISNHLYFYWYRQILGQKVEFLVSFYNNEISEKSEIFDDQFSVERPDGSNFTLKIRSTKLEDSAMYFCASSGVRGRESTDTQYFGPGTRLTVL.

The chain combines TRBV14 with TRBJ2-5; D possibly corresponds to TRBD1 (6 bases). The CDR3 covers 15 residues. Germline V gene lookup returns CDR1 SGHDN and CDR2 FVKESK. Trimming cost V 5 bases and J 2 bases, with 15 bases left between them. The CDR3 DNA is TGTGCCAGCAGCAACACAGGGACGTGGCAAGAGACCCAGTACTTC. Protein: CASSNTGTWQETQYF.

This clone has more than one count but fewer than ten. The V gene is TRBV15, the J gene TRBJ1-2, with TRBD1 identical over 7 bases. Germline V CDR1 and CDR2: LNHNV, YYDKDF (reference sequence). This CDR3 region has 18 residues. With V trimmed by 2 bases and J by 4 bases, 16 bases remained unmatched. CDR3 DNA: TGTGCCACCAGCAGAAACCGGGACAGATGTAATGGCGGCTATGGCTACACCTTC. The encoded protein is CATSRNRDRCNGGYGYTF.